This is a list of T cell receptor beta chains from one sample in a study of Ad26.COV2.S vaccination and SARS-CoV-2 variants. Profiling relied on immunoSEQ multiplex PCR, and the TCRdb table lists in-frame clones only, not all of them. The profile shows about 320,000 clones, around 85% of them singletons. The material sequenced was peripheral blood, taken in a trial of Ad26.COV2.S vaccine versus placebo. The receptors were sampled from a person between 18 and 59 years old who received the Ad26.COV2.S COVID-19 vaccine or a placebo. Each CDR3 is given with its conserved first and last residue. A D gene is named only where the DNA matches it firmly. Some rows mark clone size as missing; the rest say once, few, many or name a class of expanded clone.

- | - | TRBJ2-3 | TRBV7-9 | TGTGCCAGCAGCTTAGGGACCGTTAACACAGATACGCAGTATTTT | CASSLGTVNTDTQYF
- | - | TRBJ2-1 | TRBV30 | TGTGCCTGGAGATTTCTGAAGAGCTCCTACAATGAGCAGTTCTTC | CAWRFLKSSYNEQFF
- | - | TRBJ1-1 | TRBV19 | TGTGCCAGTAGTCCCAGGGGCAGAGGCACTGAAGCTTTCTTT | CASSPRGRGTEAFF
TRBD2 | - | TRBJ2-3 | TRBV29-1 | TGCAGCGTTGATCCACTAGCGGGGGGCACAGATACGCAGTATTTT | CSVDPLAGGTDTQYF
- | few | TRBJ2-5 | TRBV5-1 | TGCGCCAGCAGCTTGGTTCAGAACCAAGAGACCCAGTACTTC | CASSLVQNQETQYF
TRBD1 | - | TRBJ2-7 | TRBV5-1 | TGCGCCAGCAGCTTGGTTAGGGGACAGGGGCGCGACGAGCAGTACTTC | CASSLVRGQGRDEQYF
- | - | TRBJ2-3 | TRBV7-2 | TGTGCCAGCAGCCCAGGCGCGGCAACAGATACGCAGTATTTT | CASSPGAATDTQYF
TRBD2 | - | TRBJ2-2 | TRBV5-4 | TGTGCCGGGGGGGAACAGCGGGGATTTAACACCGGGGAGCTGTTTTTT | CAGGEQRGFNTGELFF
TRBD2 | - | TRBJ2-3 | TRBV3-1/TRBV3-2 | TGTGCCAGCAGCCAGGCCGGGTCTAGCGGGCTTCCTCGCACAGATACGCAGTATTTT | CASSQAGSSGLPRTDTQYF
- | - | TRBJ2-1 | TRBV23-1 | TGCGCCAGCAGTCAATCGACGAGGGGGACGTCCTACAATGAGCAGTTCTTC | CASSQSTRGTSYNEQFF
TRBD1 | - | TRBJ2-3 | TRBV28 | TGTGCCAGCAGTTTCTACGAAGGTCTAGGGACAGGGTTGACAGATACGCAGTATTTT | CASSFYEGLGTGLTDTQYF